Presented here are 17 T cell receptor beta chains from one specimen sequenced in a study of long-term antiretroviral therapy in people with HIV. It was version v3.0 of the immunoSEQ assay that was run at survey level. Repertoires were generated with immunoSEQ multiplex PCR, while TCRdb's copy carries only in-frame clones and drops some. The sample includes about 17,000 clones, about 95% seen only once; the top ten take around 1.4%. Source: unsorted PBMCs, taken 10.4 years after starting antiretroviral therapy. These receptors originate from a man under 40 with HIV.

The V gene is TRBV5-1, the J gene TRBJ1-4; TRBD1 matches at 9 bases. Per the germline V gene, CDR1 is SGHRS and CDR2 is YFSETQ. The V gene end was trimmed by 0 bases and the J gene end by 5 bases; junction bases not matched to a gene: 5. CDR3 length: 16 residues. The CDR3 bases are TGCGCCAGCAGCTTGGGTCCGACAGGGGGAAATGAAAAACTGTTTTTT. Protein product: CASSLGPTGGNEKLFF.

This sequence joins TRBV5-1 and TRBJ2-2, with a weak D call TRBD1 (5 bases). The CDR3 covers 16 residues. Trimming pared 0 bases from V and 6 bases from J, leaving 15 bases between. Germline CDR1 SGHRS, CDR2 YFSETQ. The CDR3 spells CASSLAVTVTAGELFF. The CDR3 DNA is TGCGCCAGCAGCTTGGCAGTGACAGTTACAGCCGGGGAGCTGTTTTTT. The full variable domain, rest sourced from reference TRBV5-1 and TRBJ2-2, is KAGVTQTPRYLIKTRGQQVTLSCSPISGHRSVSWYQQTPGQGLQFLFEYFSETQRNKGNFPGRFSGRQFSNSRSEMNVSTLELGDSALYLCASSLAVTVTAGELFFGEGSRLTVL.

The CDR3 bases are TGCGCCAGCAGCTTGCAGCACAATGAGCAGTTCTTC. Translated: CASSLQHNEQFF. The chain joins TRBV5-1 to TRBJ2-1; no firm D call. V was pared by 1 base and J by 5 bases, with 4 bases between. The V gene's germline CDR1 is SGHRS and CDR2 YFSETQ. The length of the CDR3 is 12 residues.

The chain recombines TRBV29-1 with TRBJ2-5; D is perhaps TRBD1 or TRBD2 (5 bases each). The V and J ends lost 4 bases and 5 bases respectively, with 11 bases between them. Germline-derived CDR1 and CDR2 are SQVTM and ANQGSEA. The CDR3 spans 12 residues. CDR3 in DNA: TGCAGCGTTGCGGGGCCTGGGGAGACCCAGTACTTC. Its protein product is CSVAGPGETQYF.

CDR3 sequence (DNA): TGTGCCATCAGGGACAAGGCTAACGAAGCTTTCTTT. Its translation: CAIRDKANEAFF. The chain links TRBV10-3 to TRBJ1-1, with D maybe TRBD1 (5 bases). The CDR3 covers 12 residues. Germline assignment: CDR1 ENHRY and CDR2 SYGVKD. Trimming cost V 6 bases and J 8 bases, with 13 bases left between them.

The chain joins TRBV6-1 to TRBJ1-1; 8 bases align to TRBD1. CDR1 and CDR2 from the germline V gene are MNHNS and SASEGT. The junction had 9 bases not matched to a gene; V was cut back by 5 bases and J by 4 bases. This CDR3 contains 15 residues. This CDR3 reads CASSTIQGAVTEAFF. CDR3 nucleotide sequence: TGTGCCAGCAGTACTATTCAGGGGGCTGTCACTGAAGCTTTCTTT.

The count of this clone is one. V and J are TRBV6-1 and TRBJ1-2, with D possibly TRBD1 on 5 matching bases. Germline V gene sequence: CDR1 MNHNS, CDR2 SASEGT. Trimming took 4 bases from V and 5 from J, leaving 17 bases between them. This CDR3 is 15 amino acids long. The DNA of the CDR3 is TGTGCCAGCAGTGCCACCCCGACGGGGGAGTATGGCTACACCTTC. As protein: CASSATPTGEYGYTF.

This chain connects TRBV7-9 to TRBJ2-7; tentative D call: TRBD2 (6 bases). V was pared by 6 bases and J by 4 bases, with 16 bases between. CDR1 SEHNR and CDR2 FQNEAQ come from the germline V gene (reference sequence). The CDR3 is 14 amino acids. CDR3: CASSYPGLAYEQYF. Written as DNA, the CDR3 is TGTGCCAGCAGTTACCCGGGACTTGCATACGAGCAGTACTTC.

This sequence joins TRBV5-1 and TRBJ1-2; D call uncertain. Germline V CDR1 and CDR2: SGHRS, YFSETQ. The germline V and J ends were trimmed by 0 bases and 0 bases, with 3 bases remaining between them. CDR3 length: 13 amino acids. The chain's CDR3 is CASSLGPNYGYTF. CDR3 nucleotide sequence: TGCGCCAGCAGCTTGGGACCTAACTATGGCTACACCTTC. The full variable domain, with the rest looked up from reference TRBV5-1 and TRBJ1-2, is KAGVTQTPRYLIKTRGQQVTLSCSPISGHRSVSWYQQTPGQGLQFLFEYFSETQRNKGNFPGRFSGRQFSNSRSEMNVSTLELGDSALYLCASSLGPNYGYTFGSGTRLTVV.

The rearrangement links TRBV5-5 to TRBJ1-3, with no clear D. The V and J ends lost 0 bases and 0 bases respectively, with 4 bases between them. This CDR3 comprises 14 residues. Germline V CDR1 and CDR2: SGHKS, YYEKEE (reference sequence). The CDR3 DNA sequence: TGTGCCAGCAGCTTGGATGGCTCTGGAAACACCATATATTTT. It is translated as CASSLDGSGNTIYF.

The V call is TRBV10-1, the J call TRBJ1-1, with D uncertain. The V gene's germline CDR1 is WNHNN and CDR2 SYGVQD (reference sequence). Trimming stripped 0 bases from V and 7 bases from J, with 12 bases between. The CDR3 contains 14 residues. CDR3 DNA: TGCGCCAGCAGTGAGTCGGGCAGCTGGAATGAAGCTTTCTTT. As protein: CASSESGSWNEAFF.

The chain joins TRBV11-1 to TRBJ2-5; TRBD2 matches at 7 bases. CDR1 is SGHAT, CDR2 FQDESV, per germline (reference sequence). This CDR3 region has 13 residues. V lost 6 bases and J lost 1; bases outside the gene matches: 2. The CDR3 spells CASRAGVQETQYF. The CDR3 DNA is TGTGCCAGCAGGGCGGGGGTCCAAGAGACCCAGTACTTC.

The rearrangement links TRBV27 to TRBJ1-1; tentative D call: TRBD1 (6 bases). Germline values: CDR1 MNHEY, CDR2 SMNVEV (reference sequence). This CDR3 region has 15 residues. The V and J ends lost 4 bases and 3 bases respectively, with 15 bases between them. CDR3 protein: CASSSPPGEDTEAFF. The CDR3, as DNA: TGTGCCAGCAGTTCGCCTCCAGGGGAGGACACTGAAGCTTTCTTT.

The chain employs TRBV5-1 and TRBJ1-3, with D tentatively TRBD1 (5 bases). Germline loops: CDR1 SGHRS, CDR2 YFSETQ. The CDR3 is made up of 13 amino acids. The V end lost 6 bases, the J end lost 0 bases, and 7 bases lay between the germline ends. The DNA for the CDR3 is TGCGCCAGCACGCAGGGCTCTGGAAACACCATATATTTT. Residues: CASTQGSGNTIYF.

The chain employs TRBV4-1 and TRBJ2-1, with 8 bases lining up with TRBD2. V was clipped by 4 bases and J by 4 bases; unmatched bases: 9. CDR3 length: 16 amino acids. From germline, CDR1 is MGHRA and CDR2 YSYEKL. In nucleotides, the CDR3 is TGCGCCAGCAGCCCCTTTATAGCGGGGCCTTACAATGAGCAGTTCTTC. Translation: CASSPFIAGPYNEQFF.

The chain couples TRBV28 to TRBJ2-3; possible D gene TRBD2, 6 bases. Trimming cost V 7 bases and J 0 bases, with 11 bases left between them. Germline CDR1 is MDHEN and CDR2 is SYDVKM. The CDR3 sequence is 14 residues long. The CDR3 loop is CASTDGGSTDTQYF. As DNA, the CDR3 is TGTGCCAGCACCGATGGGGGGAGCACAGATACGCAGTATTTT.

The chain combines TRBV11-2 with TRBJ2-7, with D perhaps given as TRBD1 or TRBD2 (5 bases each). This CDR3 region has 14 residues. Looked up from germline, CDR1 is SGHAT and CDR2 is FQNNGV. The V end lost 5 bases, the J end lost 0 bases, and 11 bases lay between the germline ends. CDR3 region: CASSARDGSYEQYV. The CDR3 coding sequence is TGTGCCAGCAGCGCCCGGGACGGCTCCTACGAGCAGTACGTC.